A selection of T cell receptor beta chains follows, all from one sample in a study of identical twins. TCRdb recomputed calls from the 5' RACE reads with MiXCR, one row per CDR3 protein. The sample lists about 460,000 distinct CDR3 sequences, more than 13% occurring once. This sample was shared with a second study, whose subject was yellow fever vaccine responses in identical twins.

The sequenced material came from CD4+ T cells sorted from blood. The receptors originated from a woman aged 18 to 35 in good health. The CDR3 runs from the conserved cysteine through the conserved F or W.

cdr3_aa: CASSFLIQPQHF; v_call: TRBV5-8; j_call: TRBJ1-5
cdr3_aa: CASQLTREPYNEQFF; v_call: TRBV27; j_call: TRBJ2-1
cdr3_aa: CASSYGRTTDTQYF; v_call: TRBV6-5; j_call: TRBJ2-3
cdr3_aa: CASSLLKLAGEETQYF; v_call: TRBV5-4; j_call: TRBJ2-5
cdr3_aa: CASSGTGFLHQPQHF; v_call: TRBV28; j_call: TRBJ1-5
cdr3_aa: CASSQGQGADEQYF; v_call: TRBV3-1; j_call: TRBJ2-7
cdr3_aa: CASRVNGQAEAFF; v_call: TRBV6-1; j_call: TRBJ1-1
cdr3_aa: CASSPAGRLTSTDTQYF; v_call: TRBV5-1; j_call: TRBJ2-3
cdr3_aa: CASTRDTQETQYF; v_call: TRBV21-1; j_call: TRBJ2-5
cdr3_aa: CAWTRGNTEAFF; v_call: TRBV30; j_call: TRBJ1-1
cdr3_aa: CATSRDREGTQHEQFF; v_call: TRBV15; j_call: TRBJ2-1